The entry below gives a single T cell receptor beta chain sequence along with its context. This clonotype has more than one count but fewer than ten. Its antigen remains undetermined. Base qualities were left out, and no much larger clone turns up one base away. The source of the sample is a study of CD8+CD57+ T cells in acquired aplastic anemia (dated by TCRdb to 2016 to 2019). Study-wide context: DNA extracted from sorted CD4+ and CD8+ cells had a mean of around 3 ug, with a range of roughly 0.17 to 30 ug. Mean read counts for healthy donor samples were 9 million to 10.8 million for CD4+ cells and around 11 million for CD8+ cells. Results the study describes overall, beyond this receptor: Although roughly 29 CD8+ CDR3 sequences were shared by patients and controls, these sequences appeared highly expressed in patients and within the immunodominant clones of patients. Between patients and healthy controls, no significant difference in CD8+ Simpson's diversity was found (P=0.060).

In the study, sorted CD4+ and CD8+ blood T cells from patients with severe aplastic anemia and from healthy subjects underwent deep sequencing of TCR repertoires. Ficoll-Paque density gradient centrifugation was used to isolate peripheral blood mononuclear cells. Before DNA extraction, CD4+ and CD8+ T cells were sorted with FACS or magnetic beads. Profiling of TCR beta VDJ combinations and CDR3 sequences used genomic DNA as the template. An Illumina HiSeq 2000 was used for TCR repertoire sequencing. From the authors' description of their analysis: TRBV/TRBJ rearrangement plots, CDR3 size and DJ length profiles, and Simpson's diversity index were used to evaluate the repertoires. The immunodominant clone was defined as the most abundant DNA sequence in deep sequencing data. CDR3 amino acid sequences were screened for sharing across subjects and were compared with published repertoires and the VDJdb database. TCRdb trimmed public reads at Q25 via fastp, called clones via MiXCR and kept in-frame beta chains. All rows with the same CDR3 protein become a single entry with the most common DNA and genes. The V and J calls here are based on TCRdb, not the publication. For this sample there are some 130,000 distinct CDR3 sequences; more than 40% appear just once. In total, the top ten clones hold 2.5% of the sample.

CDR1 and CDR2 were assigned from the germline V gene (reference sequence) as GTSNPN and SVGIG. Its CDR3 holds 14 amino acids, cysteine through phenylalanine. Here the CDR3 DNA is all that survives: 42 bases in frame from base 1. The germline V and J ends show losses of 7 bases and 4 bases respectively, and no gene match explains 11 bases of the junction. The chain uses TRBV30 and TRBJ1-2; TRBD1 lines up with 8 middle nucleotides. The source of this sequence is a human donor in good health, serving as a control. Input material: sorted CD4+, CD8+, or CD8+CD57+ T cells (not recorded which) from PBMCs. DNA sequence: TGTGCCTTCCTCTTTAACAGGGGGGGCTATGGCTACACCTTC. It translates as CAFLFNRGGYGYTF.